This T cell receptor (beta chain) is drawn from a study of blood T cell repertoires in COVID-19. The wider study: Acute-phase and convalescent COVID-19 samples originated in the United States, Italy and Spain. From T cells, B-cell-depleted T cells, or PBMCs came the material, which was cDNA or gDNA.

V lost 5 bases and J lost 4; bases outside the gene matches: 9. There are 17 residues in the CDR3. Germline CDR1 SEHNR, CDR2 FQNEAQ (reference sequence). As originally analysed: Nucleated cell counts were estimated from reference gene primer amplification. Repertoires were generated with immunoSEQ multiplex PCR, while TCRdb's copy carries only in-frame clones and drops some. V, J and clone size reflect that table, while D and trimming were determined from the DNA. The table shows about 46,000 clones, with roughly 85% occurring only once. The material sequenced was peripheral blood. This clonotype originated in a human donor in a cohort sampled during active COVID-19. The donor label of this sample is uncertain. This chain connects TRBV7-9 to TRBJ2-2, with 11 bases that match TRBD1. CDR3 protein: CASSPHPGTGGTGELFF. The CDR3 coding sequence is TGTGCCAGCAGCCCGCACCCCGGGACAGGGGGCACCGGGGAGCTGTTTTTT.